Given below is one T cell receptor beta chain in context. Its antigen is undetermined. Clones were sequenced by immunoSEQ multiplex PCR, and TCRdb holds only the in-frame ones, with some missing. The top ten clones hold 7.5% to 9.5% of a sample with roughly 120,000 clones, approximately 90% of them seen once. This entry belongs to a study of identifying expanded T cells in peripheral blood. Study-level findings and limits: Clone count variance between roughly two-week samples rose with total template count. Differentially abundant clones: roughly 1.3 between replicates, 16.4 at approximately 14 days, approximately 18 at four.

This CDR3 region has 15 residues. CDR1 WSHSY and CDR2 SAAADI come from the germline V gene. V lost 0 bases and J 4 bases, leaving 10 bases between the germline ends. No infections or other immune events were documented during collection. The sequenced material came from blood. The chain uses TRBV10-2 and TRBJ1-5, with D unclear. The source of this sequence is a person aged 18 to 70 in good health. The CDR3 DNA is TGCGCCAGCAGTGAGTCGGGGTCTGGAAATCAGCCCCAGCATTTT. Its protein is CASSESGSGNQPQHF.